These 23 T cell receptor beta chains share one sample of origin, sequenced in a study of low-dose radiotherapy and immunotherapy resistance in tumors (dated by TCRdb to between 2020 and 2023). The time point label, read with the paper, signifies: before trial treatment. These reads were obtained on an Illumina HiSeq 2500. To make first-strand cDNA, Superscript III was used along with a set of TRAV- and TRBV-specific primers so that both the TCRalpha and TCRbeta chains were covered. TCRs were amplified with Phusion for about 20 PCR cycles using a constant-region primer together with the adapter attached to the V primers. TCRdb reprocessed the public reads (quality trimming at Q25 with fastp, clone calling with MiXCR) and kept in-frame beta chains. Under each unique CDR3 protein, matching rows form one entry showing the most common genes and DNA. The sample data list about 82,000 distinct CDR3 sequences, and over 15% of these were observed just once. Around 6.1% of the sample rests with the top ten.

The sequencing used PBMCs, collected before treatment. The source of these receptors is a male donor with prostate cancer.

The table lists this clonotype with many counts. The chain joins TRBV7-3 to TRBJ2-5; D may be TRBD2 (5 bases). This CDR3 has 17 residues. Trimming took 6 bases from V and 3 from J, leaving 23 bases between them. Germline-derived CDR1 and CDR2 are SGHTA and FQGTGA. For the CDR3, the DNA is TGTGCCAGCAGTGCGGTAGGAGGCGCCTTGCGGGAAGAGACCCAGTACTTC. Its protein product is CASSAVGGALREETQYF.

This clonotype has just a few counts. The chain is built from TRBV5-1 and TRBJ1-5, with unresolved D. Trimming removed 0 bases at V and 0 bases at J, with 7 bases between. The CDR3 contains 15 residues. The germline CDR1 and CDR2 sequences are SGHRS and YFSETQ. CDR3 amino acids: CASSLDNNSNQPQHF. The CDR3 nucleotides read TGCGCCAGCAGCTTGGACAACAATAGCAATCAGCCCCAGCATTTT.

This clonotype was counted at least ten times. The chain has TRBV6-1 and TRBJ2-5; possibly TRBD2 for D (6 bases). Trimming removed 0 bases from V and 7 bases from J, with 21 bases in between. Germline CDR1 is MNHNS and CDR2 is SASEGT. The CDR3 has 17 residues. In DNA, the CDR3 is TGTGCCAGCAGTGAAGCCGCGGGGACGGGTAGGGGAGTGACCCAGTACTTC. It codes for CASSEAAGTGRGVTQYF.

This clonotype came up many times. The chain is built from TRBV15 and TRBJ2-1; D gene uncertain. This CDR3 is built from 13 residues. Looked up from germline, CDR1 is LNHNV and CDR2 is YYDKDF (reference sequence). Trimming removed 1 base from V and 7 bases from J, with 8 bases in between. The CDR3 sequence: CATSRAFENEQFF. CDR3 in DNA: TGTGCCACCAGCAGAGCATTTGAGAATGAGCAGTTCTTC.

The V call is TRBV23-1, the J call TRBJ1-2; a weak D match, TRBD1 (6 bases). TRBV23-1 is given ORF status, its function remaining uncertain. The length of the CDR3 is 16 residues. Trimming took off 7 bases at V and 8 bases at J, with 26 bases between the two ends. The CDR3 reads CASKAQEQGGLGGYTF. As DNA, the CDR3 is TGCGCCAGCAAAGCCCAGGAACAGGGAGGGCTGGGGGGCTACACCTTC.

In its sample, this clonotype was seen a few times. The chain employs TRBV5-6 and TRBJ1-5; 7 bases are a match to TRBD1. Trimming removed 1 base from V and 7 bases from J; junction bases left unmatched: 2. From germline, CDR1 is SGHDT and CDR2 YYEEEE. The CDR3 totals 13 residues. The CDR3 loop is CASSLNRGQPQHF. CDR3 coding DNA: TGTGCCAGCAGCTTGAACAGGGGACAGCCCCAGCATTTT.

This clonotype has at least ten counts. This sequence joins TRBV3-1 and TRBJ2-5; 10 bases are a match to TRBD2. The CDR3 sequence is 17 residues long. Germline V gene data show CDR1 as LGHDT and CDR2 as YNNKEL (reference sequence). The V gene end was trimmed by 7 bases and the J gene end by 3 bases; junction bases not matched to a gene: 14. The CDR3 region is CASTLSGGAGIEETQYF. In DNA, the CDR3 is TGTGCCAGCACTCTCAGCGGGGGGGCTGGGATTGAAGAGACCCAGTACTTC.

In its sample, this clonotype was seen many times. The rearrangement links TRBV4-2 to TRBJ2-4; the match to TRBD2 covers 9 bases. The length of the CDR3 is 17 residues. Looked up from germline, CDR1 is LGHNA and CDR2 is YNFKEQ. J was trimmed by 1 base and V by 0 bases; bases with no gene match: 4. The CDR3 reads CASSQDAGGPAKNIQYF. The CDR3 DNA reads as TGTGCCAGCAGCCAAGACGCGGGAGGGCCCGCCAAAAACATTCAGTACTTC.

This clonotype showed up many times. The chain recombines TRBV21-1 with TRBJ1-1; the D call of TRBD1 is as the table states it, not checked on the DNA. TRBV21-1 is designated a pseudogene. The CDR3 has 17 amino acids. The CDR3 nucleotides read TGTGCCAGCAGCAGGGTTCGACAGGGTAGGAGGTACACTGAAGCTTTCTTT. This codes for CASSRVRQGRRYTEAFF.

This clonotype was seen many times. The rearrangement uses TRBV20-1 and TRBJ1-4; D is uncertain. The CDR3 sequence is 13 residues long. CDR1 and CDR2 from the germline V gene are DFQATT and SNEGSKA (reference sequence). The V end lost 0 bases, the J end lost 5 bases, and 7 bases lay between the germline ends. The CDR3 bases are TGCAGTGCTAGAGATTCCCAGAATGAAAAACTGTTTTTT. Amino acids: CSARDSQNEKLFF.

In the case of this clonotype: The DNA is omitted, as the CDR3 cannot be located on it reliably, and the CDR3 follows TCRdb's listing. This sequence joins TRBV7-2 and TRBJ1-4; the DNA was not compared with TRBD1, the D call given in the table. The CDR3 length equals 16 residues, ends included. The germline gives CDR1 SGHTA, CDR2 FQGNSA. CDR3 amino acids: CASSPWGGANEKLFFF.

J is TRBJ2-5 and V is TRBV6-8; TRBD2 might be the D (6 bases). The germline V gene has CDR1 MNHGY and CDR2 SAAAGT. This CDR3 comprises 12 residues. Between the trimmed V and J ends, which lost 6 bases and 4 bases, there was a span of 9 bases. The CDR3 is CASRPGRETQYF. The CDR3 region has the DNA TGTGCCAGCAGGCCCGGGAGAGAGACCCAGTACTTC.

This chain uses TRBV6-6 with TRBJ1-6, with D perhaps matching TRBD1 (5 bases). This CDR3 contains 18 residues. V was pared by 8 bases and J by 0 bases, with 20 bases between. The germline CDR1 and CDR2 sequences are MNHNY and SVGAGI (reference sequence). CDR3 residues: CASAGPRDGHSYNSPLHF. The CDR3 DNA sequence: TGTGCCAGCGCCGGTCCGAGGGACGGGCACTCCTATAATTCACCCCTCCACTTT.

This clonotype was counted many times. The chain links TRBV29-1 to TRBJ1-5; maybe TRBD1 (5 bases). The V and J ends lost 7 bases and 4 bases respectively, with 14 bases between them. CDR3 size: 13 residues. Germline V gene data show CDR1 as SQVTM and CDR2 as ANQGSEA. CDR3 nucleotides: TGCAGCGCCGGCAGGGCAACGAATCAGCCCCAGCATTTT. This codes for CSAGRATNQPQHF.

This clonotype was seen many times. The chain is built from TRBV3-1 and TRBJ2-3; D is possibly TRBD1 (6 bases). CDR1 and CDR2 from the germline V gene are LGHDT and YNNKEL (reference sequence). The CDR3 loop spans 15 amino acids. The ends were cut back, 4 bases at V and 4 bases at J, with 15 bases in the middle. The DNA of the CDR3 is TGTGCCAGCAGCCTATCAGGGGTCGGGGCAGATACGCAGTATTTT. The encoded protein is CASSLSGVGADTQYF.

The chain has TRBV24-1 and TRBJ2-2, with 10 nucleotides matching TRBD1. Trimming at V came to 4 bases and at J to 2 bases, leaving 6 bases not matched to a gene. CDR1 is KGHDR and CDR2 is SFDVKD in the germline V gene. The CDR3 is made up of 17 amino acids. Written as DNA, the CDR3 is TGTGCCACCAGTGAGCCGACAGGGGGCGTTAACACCGGGGAGCTGTTTTTT. Encoded protein: CATSEPTGGVNTGELFF.

This clonotype was seen at least ten times. J is TRBJ2-4 and V is TRBV20-1; no clear D. V gave up 3 bases and J gave up 4 bases, with 13 bases separating them. The germline V gene encodes CDR1 DFQATT and CDR2 SNEGSKA (reference sequence). This CDR3 has 14 residues. Written as DNA, the CDR3 is TGCAGTGCTAGCGGGTATGGAAATAAAAACATTCAGTACTTC. Amino acid sequence: CSASGYGNKNIQYF.

This clonotype turned up a few times. The chain's CDR3 is CASSFEANYGYTF. CDR3 bases: TGTGCCAGCAGCTTCGAAGCTAACTATGGCTACACCTTC. This sequence joins TRBV7-2 and TRBJ1-2; D remains unclear. The V end was cut by 3 bases, the J end by 0 bases, with 5 bases between. Germline-derived CDR1 and CDR2 are SGHTA and FQGNSA. The CDR3 consists of 13 residues. Full variable domain (missing parts from reference TRBV7-2 and TRBJ1-2): GAGVSQSPSNKVTEKGKDVELRCDPISGHTALYWYRQSLGQGLEFLIYFQGNSAPDKSGLPSDRFSAERTGGSVSTLTIQRTQQEDSAVYLCASSFEANYGYTFGSGTRLTVV.

This rearrangement joins TRBV6-2 or TRBV6-3 to TRBJ1-2, with a tentative D call TRBD1 (5 bases). The germline CDR1 and CDR2 sequences are MNHEY and SVGEGT. The CDR3 length is 15 residues. V was shortened by 6 bases and J by 4 bases, with 18 bases between the two germline ends. CDR3 nucleotides: TGTGCCAGCAGACCCCTCCGGGACGCACGCTATGGCTACACCTTC. Its translation: CASRPLRDARYGYTF.

This clonotype was seen ten or more times. The chain couples TRBV20-1 to TRBJ2-7; TRBD1 aligns across 8 bases. Germline V gene sequence: CDR1 DFQATT, CDR2 SNEGSKA (reference sequence). This CDR3 spans 14 amino acids. V trimming: 4 bases; J trimming: 10 bases; junction bases outside the gene matches: 15. The CDR3 DNA reads TGCAGTGCTATAGGGACAGGAACCGTCCCTACCCAGTACTTC. This codes for CSAIGTGTVPTQYF.

There are many counts of this clonotype. The junction departs from germline at one end; a sequencing error may be responsible. CDR3 region: CASSSTESSYNEQFF. The CDR3 DNA reads as TGTGCTAGCAGCTCGACAGAGAGCTCCTACAATGAGCAGTTCTTC. The chain links TRBV7-7 to TRBJ2-1; tentatively, D is TRBD1 (5 bases). CDR1 and CDR2 from the germline V gene are SSHAT and FNYEAQ (reference sequence). The CDR3 covers 15 residues. Based on the CDR3 plus reference TRBV7-7 and TRBJ2-1, the full variable domain is GAGVSQSPRYKVTKRGQDVTLRCDPISSHATLYWYQQALGQGPEFLTYFNYEAQPDKSGLPSDRFSAERPEGSISTLTIQRTEQRDSAMYRCASSSTESSYNEQFFGPGTRLTVL.

This clonotype was detected ten times or more. The V and J genes are TRBV3-1 and TRBJ2-1; the D call may be TRBD1 or TRBD2 (6 bases each). The CDR3 is 16 amino acids. V was clipped by 4 bases and J by 0 bases, with 13 bases between them. Germline values: CDR1 LGHDT, CDR2 YNNKEL (reference sequence). CDR3 amino acids: CASSRRTGASYNEQFF. Here the CDR3 DNA reads TGTGCCAGCAGCCGCAGAACGGGGGCCTCCTACAATGAGCAGTTCTTC.

By share, this clonotype counts as medium-sized. The chain uses TRBV28 and TRBJ1-5; possibly TRBD1 for D (5 bases). CDR3 length equals 13 residues. CDR1 and CDR2 from the germline V gene are MDHEN and SYDVKM. V shed 11 bases and J shed 4 bases, with 15 bases lying between them. The CDR3 spells CAGGTDTNQPQHF. In DNA, the CDR3 is TGTGCCGGGGGGACCGACACGAATCAGCCCCAGCATTTT.